This T cell receptor beta chain stems from a study of vaccination and CD4 T cells after COVID-19. Study background: Overlapping peptides covering the spike proteins of SARS-CoV-2, HCoV-NL63, HCoV-OC43 and HCoV-229E were added to stimulate cells.

CDR1 is MNHEY, CDR2 SMNVEV, per germline (reference sequence). The CDR3 has 14 amino acids. J was trimmed by 7 bases and V by 3 bases; bases with no gene match: 2. With the Oncomine TCR Beta short-read assay, DNA from cultured CD4+ T cells was sequenced. One entry per CDR3 protein, called by TCRdb with MiXCR from the PCR reads. The sample comprises some 15,000 distinct CDR3 sequences, 50% to 55% of which are singletons, and 9.5% to 15% rests with the top ten. Concerning this clonotype: Its antigen remains unidentified.

Treatment of the sample: roughly 11-day PBMC culture with coronavirus spike peptide pools or control peptides (ViraFEST assay). The clonotype originates from a human donor who had recovered from COVID-19. V usage is TRBV27 and J usage is TRBJ2-2; 10 bases are shared with TRBD1. Input material: CD4+ T cells from blood, cultured in vitro. The CDR3 protein is CASSFGQGVGELFF. The CDR3 bases are TGTGCCAGCAGTTTTGGACAGGGGGTCGGGGAGCTGTTTTTT.